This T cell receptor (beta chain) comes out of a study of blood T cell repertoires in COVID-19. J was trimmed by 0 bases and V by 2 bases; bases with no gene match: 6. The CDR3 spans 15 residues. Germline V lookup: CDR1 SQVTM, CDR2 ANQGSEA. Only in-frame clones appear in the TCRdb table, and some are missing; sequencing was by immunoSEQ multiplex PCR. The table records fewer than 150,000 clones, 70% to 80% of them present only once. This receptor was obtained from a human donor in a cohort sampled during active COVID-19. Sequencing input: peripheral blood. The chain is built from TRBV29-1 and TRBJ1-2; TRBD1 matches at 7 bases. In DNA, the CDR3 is TGCAGCGTTGAAACAGGACAGGTTGCTAACTATGGCTACACCTTC. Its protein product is CSVETGQVANYGYTF. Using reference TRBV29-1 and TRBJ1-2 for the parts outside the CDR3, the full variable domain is SAVISQKPSRDICQRGTSLTIQCQVDSQVTMMFWYRQQPGQSLTLIATANQGSEATYESGFVIDKFPISRPNLTFSTLTVSNMSPEDSSIYLCSVETGQVANYGYTFGSGTRLTVV.